One and the same sample provided the 10 T cell receptor beta chains below, sequenced in a study of cytomegalovirus exposure and HLA in healthy donors. The primer mix had 60 Vbeta and 13 Jbeta primers. Assay used: immunoSEQ multiplex PCR; TCRdb lists only in-frame clones, some missing. This table has over 200,000 clones, around 85% appearing once. The sequenced sample was PBMCs. The receptors derive from a human donor in good health.

The count of this clone is one. The chain carries TRBV21-1 and TRBJ1-2; the table's D call of TRBD1 was not tested on the DNA. TRBV21-1 constitutes a pseudogene. This CDR3 contains 15 residues. The CDR3 bases are TGTGCCAGCAGCAAAGGACAGGGGGTGAACTATGGCTACACCTTC. This sequence encodes CASSKGQGVNYGYTF.

The V and J genes are TRBV23-1 and TRBJ2-5, with D tentatively TRBD1 (5 bases). TRBV23-1 is flagged as an ORF with uncertain function. The V and J ends lost 0 bases and 1 base respectively, with 15 bases between them. CDR3 length equals 17 residues. The CDR3, as DNA: TGCGCCAGCAGTCAATCGAGGCAGGGCTACTTCCAAGAGACCCAGTACTTC. Amino acids: CASSQSRQGYFQETQYF.

A note on this clone: The sample contains more than one DNA sequence encoding this CDR3. The chain carries TRBV30 and TRBJ2-7, with D possibly being TRBD2 (5 bases). The CDR3 extends over 12 amino acids. Trimming took 0 bases from V and 7 from J, leaving 10 bases between them. Per germline, CDR1 GTSNPN and CDR2 SVGIG (reference sequence). In nucleotides, the CDR3 is TGTGCCTGGAGTGTCAGCAGCGGTGAGCAGTACTTC. This translates into CAWSVSSGEQYF.

V is TRBV4-1 and J is TRBJ1-5; D is perhaps TRBD1 (6 bases). This CDR3 spans 17 amino acids. V gave up 3 bases and J gave up 6 bases, with 21 bases separating them. Germline V gene sequence: CDR1 MGHRA, CDR2 YSYEKL. The CDR3 bases are TGCGCCAGCAGCCAGAACTTAGTGGGGGGGGCGCGTCAGCCCCAGCATTTT. This sequence encodes CASSQNLVGGARQPQHF.

The chain joins TRBV5-8 to TRBJ2-7; 9 nucleotides agree with TRBD1. Germline lookup yields CDR1 SGHTS and CDR2 YDEGEE. This CDR3 is 15 amino acids long. With 2 bases clipped from V and 5 bases from J, the junction kept 8 bases outside the gene matches. Here the CDR3 DNA reads TGTGCCAGCAGCTTAGGGACAGGGCCTTGGGACGAGCAGTACTTC. The encoded protein is CASSLGTGPWDEQYF.

This chain connects TRBV4-2 to TRBJ2-5, with TRBD2 identical over 14 bases. The CDR3 extends over 19 amino acids. V was clipped by 2 bases and J by 2 bases; unmatched bases: 10. The germline V gene encodes CDR1 LGHNA and CDR2 YNFKEQ. The CDR3 reads CASSQSPPGLAGDQETQYF. The DNA for the CDR3 is TGTGCCAGCAGCCAATCCCCCCCGGGACTAGCGGGAGATCAAGAGACCCAGTACTTC.

The gene calls are TRBV28 and TRBJ1-4, with 9 bases matching TRBD1. This CDR3 spans 14 amino acids. Germline V gives CDR1 MDHEN, CDR2 SYDVKM. After removal of 6 bases from V and 5 bases from J, the junction contained 4 bases not matched to a gene. CDR3 in amino acids: CASSQDRGNEKLFF. The CDR3 nucleotides are TGTGCCAGCAGCCAAGACAGGGGGAATGAAAAACTGTTTTTT.

This rearrangement joins TRBV7-9 to TRBJ2-5; D call uncertain. CDR3 length equals 13 residues. The germline CDR1 and CDR2 sequences are SEHNR and FQNEAQ (reference sequence). The ends were cut back, 8 bases at V and 1 base at J, with 11 bases in the middle. The CDR3 loop is CASHRAPQETQYF. The CDR3 DNA reads as TGTGCCAGCCACAGAGCACCCCAAGAGACCCAGTACTTC.

This chain uses TRBV28 with TRBJ1-4; no firm D call. V dropped 4 bases and J dropped 5 bases, with 11 bases sitting between them. This CDR3 contains 14 residues. Germline values: CDR1 MDHEN, CDR2 SYDVKM. CDR3 in DNA: TGTGCCAGCAGTTCCCAACCCACAAATGAAAAACTGTTTTTT. Translating it yields CASSSQPTNEKLFF.

Note on this clone: Likely a read error: the CDR3 ends without its conserved phenylalanine or tryptophan. The DNA is left out, because the CDR3 cannot be placed on it with certainty; the CDR3 is given as TCRdb lists it. The rearrangement joins TRBV7-2 to TRBJ2-7; TRBD2 reflects the table's D call only, with no check against the DNA. Per the germline V gene, CDR1 is SGHTA and CDR2 is FQGNSA. A total of 13 residues make up the CDR3, ends included. CDR3 sequence: CASSLWGTREAEI.